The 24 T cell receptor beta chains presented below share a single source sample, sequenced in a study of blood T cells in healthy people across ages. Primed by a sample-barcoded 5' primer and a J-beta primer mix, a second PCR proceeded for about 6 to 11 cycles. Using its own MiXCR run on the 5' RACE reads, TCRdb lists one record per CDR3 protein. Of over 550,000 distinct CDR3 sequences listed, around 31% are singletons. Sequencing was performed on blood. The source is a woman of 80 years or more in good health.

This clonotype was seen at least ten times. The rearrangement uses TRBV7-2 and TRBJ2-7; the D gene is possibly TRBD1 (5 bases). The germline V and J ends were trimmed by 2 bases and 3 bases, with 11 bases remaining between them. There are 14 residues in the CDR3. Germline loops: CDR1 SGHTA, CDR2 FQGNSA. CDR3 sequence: CASSLNHGHYEQYF. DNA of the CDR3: TGTGCCAGCAGCTTAAATCATGGACACTACGAGCAGTACTTC.

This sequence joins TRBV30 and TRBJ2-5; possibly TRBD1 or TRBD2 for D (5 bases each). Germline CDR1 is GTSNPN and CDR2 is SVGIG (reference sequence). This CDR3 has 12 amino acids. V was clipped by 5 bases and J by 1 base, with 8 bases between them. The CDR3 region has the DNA TGTGCCTGGGAGGGACCCCAAGAGACCCAGTACTTC. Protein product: CAWEGPQETQYF.

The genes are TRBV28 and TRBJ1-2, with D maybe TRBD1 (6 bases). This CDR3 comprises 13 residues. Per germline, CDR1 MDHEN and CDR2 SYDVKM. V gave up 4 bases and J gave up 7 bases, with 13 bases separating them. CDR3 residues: CASSSGAFSGYTF. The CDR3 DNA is TGTGCCAGCAGTTCGGGGGCGTTCTCTGGCTACACCTTC.

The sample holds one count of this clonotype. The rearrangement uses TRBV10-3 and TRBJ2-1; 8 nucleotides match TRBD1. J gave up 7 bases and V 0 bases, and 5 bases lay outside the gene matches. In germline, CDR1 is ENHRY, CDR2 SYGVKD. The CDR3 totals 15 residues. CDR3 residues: CAISESTQGANEQFF. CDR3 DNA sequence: TGTGCCATCAGTGAGTCGACGCAGGGGGCAAATGAGCAGTTCTTC.

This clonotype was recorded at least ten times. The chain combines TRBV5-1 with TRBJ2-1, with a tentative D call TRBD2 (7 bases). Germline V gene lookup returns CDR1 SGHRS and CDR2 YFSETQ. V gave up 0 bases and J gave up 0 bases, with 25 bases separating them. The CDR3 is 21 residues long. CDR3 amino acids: CASSLAVPGGSGTSSYNEQFF. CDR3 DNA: TGCGCCAGCAGCTTGGCTGTTCCGGGGGGCTCTGGGACAAGCTCCTACAATGAGCAGTTCTTC.

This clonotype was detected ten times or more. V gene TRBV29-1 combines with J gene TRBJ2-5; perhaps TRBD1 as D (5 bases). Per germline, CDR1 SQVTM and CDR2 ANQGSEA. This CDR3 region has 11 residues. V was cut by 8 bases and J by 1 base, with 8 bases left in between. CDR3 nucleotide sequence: TGCAGCACGCAGGGCCAAGAGACCCAGTACTTC. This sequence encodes CSTQGQETQYF.

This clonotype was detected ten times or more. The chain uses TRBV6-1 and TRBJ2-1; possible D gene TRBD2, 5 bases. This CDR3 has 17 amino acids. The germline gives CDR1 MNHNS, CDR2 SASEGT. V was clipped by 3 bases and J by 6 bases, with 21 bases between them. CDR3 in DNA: TGTGCCAGCAGTGATCGATCGAAAAAACTAGTTTCCAATGAGCAGTTCTTC. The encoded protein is CASSDRSKKLVSNEQFF.

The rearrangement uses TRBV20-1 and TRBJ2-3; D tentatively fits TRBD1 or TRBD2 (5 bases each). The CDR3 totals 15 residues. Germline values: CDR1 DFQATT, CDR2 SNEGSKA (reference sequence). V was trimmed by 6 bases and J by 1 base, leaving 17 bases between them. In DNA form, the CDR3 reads TGCAGTGCCACTGTCCGGGACCTACGCACAGATACGCAGTATTTT. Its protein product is CSATVRDLRTDTQYF.

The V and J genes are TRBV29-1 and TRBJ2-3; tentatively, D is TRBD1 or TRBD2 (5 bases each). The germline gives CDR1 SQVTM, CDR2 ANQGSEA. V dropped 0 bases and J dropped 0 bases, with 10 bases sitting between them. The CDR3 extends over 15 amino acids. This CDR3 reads CSVEDLGDSTDTQYF. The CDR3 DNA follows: TGCAGCGTTGAAGATCTGGGGGATAGCACAGATACGCAGTATTTT.

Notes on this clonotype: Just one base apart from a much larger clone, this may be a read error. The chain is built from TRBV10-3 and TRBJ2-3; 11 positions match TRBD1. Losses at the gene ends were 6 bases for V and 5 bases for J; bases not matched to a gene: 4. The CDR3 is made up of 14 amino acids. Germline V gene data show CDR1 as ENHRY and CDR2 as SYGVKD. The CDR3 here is CAISPGQGGDTQYF. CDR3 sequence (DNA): TGTGCCATCAGCCCGGGACAGGGGGGAGATACGCAGTATTTT.

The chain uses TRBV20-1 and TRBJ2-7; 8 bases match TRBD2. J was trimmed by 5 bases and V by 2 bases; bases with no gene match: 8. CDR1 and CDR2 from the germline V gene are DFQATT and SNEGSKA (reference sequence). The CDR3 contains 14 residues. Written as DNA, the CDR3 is TGCAGTGCTAGACGGGGGGGCCATAGTGACGAGCAGTACTTC. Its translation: CSARRGGHSDEQYF.

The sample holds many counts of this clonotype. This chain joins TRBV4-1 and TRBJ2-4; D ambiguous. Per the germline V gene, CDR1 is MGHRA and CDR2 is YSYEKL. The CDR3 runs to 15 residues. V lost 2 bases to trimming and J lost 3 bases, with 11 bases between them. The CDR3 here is CASSQLQKGKNIQYF. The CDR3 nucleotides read TGCGCCAGCAGCCAACTGCAGAAAGGCAAAAACATTCAGTACTTC.

For the CDR3, the DNA is TGCGCCAGCAGCTCGAGACTGGGTGGGGTCAAAAACATTCAGTACTTC. Protein sequence: CASSSRLGGVKNIQYF. The chain links TRBV5-1 to TRBJ2-7; D is uncertain. The J call may be faulty, since TRBJ2-4 better matches the DNA end. This CDR3 has 16 residues. Germline-derived CDR1 and CDR2 are SGHRS and YFSETQ.

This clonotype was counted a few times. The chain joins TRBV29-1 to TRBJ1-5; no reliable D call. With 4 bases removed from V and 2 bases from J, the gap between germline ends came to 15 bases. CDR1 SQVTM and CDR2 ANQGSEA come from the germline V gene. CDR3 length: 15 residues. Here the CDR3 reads CSVGQGHGGNQPQHF. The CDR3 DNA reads TGCAGCGTTGGACAAGGCCACGGGGGCAATCAGCCCCAGCATTTT.

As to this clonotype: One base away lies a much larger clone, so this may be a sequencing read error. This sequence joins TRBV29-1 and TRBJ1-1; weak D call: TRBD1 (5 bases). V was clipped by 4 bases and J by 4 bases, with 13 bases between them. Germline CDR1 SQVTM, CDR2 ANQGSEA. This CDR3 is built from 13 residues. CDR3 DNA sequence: TGCAGCGTTGTGGGGGGTTTGACCACTGAAGCTTTCTTT. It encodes CSVVGGLTTEAFF. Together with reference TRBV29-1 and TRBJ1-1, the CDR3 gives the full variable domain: SAVISQKPSRDICQRGTSLTIQCQVDSQVTMMFWYRQQPGQSLTLIATANQGSEATYESGFVIDKFPISRPNLTFSTLTVSNMSPEDSSIYLCSVVGGLTTEAFFGQGTRLTVV.

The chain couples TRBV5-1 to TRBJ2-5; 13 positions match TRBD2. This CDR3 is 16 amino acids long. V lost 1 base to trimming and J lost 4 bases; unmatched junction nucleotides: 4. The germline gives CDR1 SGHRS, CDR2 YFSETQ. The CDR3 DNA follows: TGCGCCAGCAGCTTGCGGACTAGCGGGAGCGGAGAGACCCAGTACTTC. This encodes CASSLRTSGSGETQYF. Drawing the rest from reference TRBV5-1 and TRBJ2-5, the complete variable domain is KAGVTQTPRYLIKTRGQQVTLSCSPISGHRSVSWYQQTPGQGLQFLFEYFSETQRNKGNFPGRFSGRQFSNSRSEMNVSTLELGDSALYLCASSLRTSGSGETQYFGPGTRLLVL.

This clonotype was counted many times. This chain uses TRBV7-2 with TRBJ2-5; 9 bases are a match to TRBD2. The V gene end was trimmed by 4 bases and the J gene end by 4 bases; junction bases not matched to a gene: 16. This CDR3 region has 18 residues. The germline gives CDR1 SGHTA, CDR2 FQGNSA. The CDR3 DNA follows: TGTGCCAGCAGCTCCCCGTTTTCGGCGGGGGGGCGGGTAGAGACCCAGTACTTC. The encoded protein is CASSSPFSAGGRVETQYF.

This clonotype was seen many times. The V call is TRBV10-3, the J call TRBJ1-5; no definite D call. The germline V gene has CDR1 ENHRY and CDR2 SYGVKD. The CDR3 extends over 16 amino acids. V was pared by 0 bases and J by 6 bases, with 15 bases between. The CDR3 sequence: CAISESVGFGVQPQHF. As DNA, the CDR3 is TGTGCCATCAGTGAGTCGGTGGGCTTCGGAGTTCAGCCCCAGCATTTT.

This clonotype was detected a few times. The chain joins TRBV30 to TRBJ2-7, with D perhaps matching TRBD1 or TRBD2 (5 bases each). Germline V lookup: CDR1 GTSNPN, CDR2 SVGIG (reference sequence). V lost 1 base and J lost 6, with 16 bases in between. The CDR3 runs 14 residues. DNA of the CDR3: TGTGCCTGGAGTGCGGGGCCCTACCGTCCCGAGCAGTACTTC. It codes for CAWSAGPYRPEQYF. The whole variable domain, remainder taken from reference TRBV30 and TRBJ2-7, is SQTIHQWPATLVQPVGSPLSLECTVEGTSNPNLYWYRQAAGRGLQLLFYSVGIGQISSEVPQNLSASRPQDRQFILSSKKLLLSDSGFYLCAWSAGPYRPEQYFGPGTRLTVT.

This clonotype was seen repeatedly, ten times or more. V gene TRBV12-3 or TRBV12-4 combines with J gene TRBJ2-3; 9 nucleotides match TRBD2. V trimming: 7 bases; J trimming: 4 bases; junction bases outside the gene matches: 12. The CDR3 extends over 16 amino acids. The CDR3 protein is CASNTGGRVFADTQYF. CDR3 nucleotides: TGTGCCAGCAATACCGGCGGGAGGGTGTTCGCAGATACGCAGTATTTT.

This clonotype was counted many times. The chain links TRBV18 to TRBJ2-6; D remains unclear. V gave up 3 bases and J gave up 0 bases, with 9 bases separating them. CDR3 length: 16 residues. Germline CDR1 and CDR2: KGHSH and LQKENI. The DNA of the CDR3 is TGTGCCAGCTCACCGGCAATCAACTCTGGGGCCAACGTCCTGACTTTC. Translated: CASSPAINSGANVLTF. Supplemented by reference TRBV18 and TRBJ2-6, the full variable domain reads NAGVMQNPRHLVRRRGQEARLRCSPMKGHSHVYWYRQLPEEGLKFMVYLQKENIIDESGMPKERFSAEFPKEGPSILRIQQVVRGDSAAYFCASSPAINSGANVLTFGAGSRLTVL.

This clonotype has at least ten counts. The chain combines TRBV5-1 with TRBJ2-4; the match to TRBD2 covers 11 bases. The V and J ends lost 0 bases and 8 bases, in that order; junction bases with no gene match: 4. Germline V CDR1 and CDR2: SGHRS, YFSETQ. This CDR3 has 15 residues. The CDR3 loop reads CASSLALAGGDIQYF. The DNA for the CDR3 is TGCGCCAGCAGCTTGGCGCTAGCGGGGGGAGACATTCAGTACTTC.

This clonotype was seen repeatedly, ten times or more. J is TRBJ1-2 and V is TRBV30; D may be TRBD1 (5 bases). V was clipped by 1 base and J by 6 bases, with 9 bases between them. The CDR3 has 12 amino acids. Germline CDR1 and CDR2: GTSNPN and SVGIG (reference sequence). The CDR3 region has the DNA TGTGCCTGGAGTGCCCCCAGGGATGGCTACACCTTC. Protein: CAWSAPRDGYTF.

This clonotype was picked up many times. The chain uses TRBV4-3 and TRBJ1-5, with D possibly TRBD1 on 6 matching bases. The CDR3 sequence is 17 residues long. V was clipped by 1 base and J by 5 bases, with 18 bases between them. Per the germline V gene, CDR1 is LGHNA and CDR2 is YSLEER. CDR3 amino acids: CASSQAIRGGEDQPQHF. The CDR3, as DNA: TGCGCCAGCAGCCAAGCGATAAGGGGGGGCGAGGATCAGCCCCAGCATTTT.